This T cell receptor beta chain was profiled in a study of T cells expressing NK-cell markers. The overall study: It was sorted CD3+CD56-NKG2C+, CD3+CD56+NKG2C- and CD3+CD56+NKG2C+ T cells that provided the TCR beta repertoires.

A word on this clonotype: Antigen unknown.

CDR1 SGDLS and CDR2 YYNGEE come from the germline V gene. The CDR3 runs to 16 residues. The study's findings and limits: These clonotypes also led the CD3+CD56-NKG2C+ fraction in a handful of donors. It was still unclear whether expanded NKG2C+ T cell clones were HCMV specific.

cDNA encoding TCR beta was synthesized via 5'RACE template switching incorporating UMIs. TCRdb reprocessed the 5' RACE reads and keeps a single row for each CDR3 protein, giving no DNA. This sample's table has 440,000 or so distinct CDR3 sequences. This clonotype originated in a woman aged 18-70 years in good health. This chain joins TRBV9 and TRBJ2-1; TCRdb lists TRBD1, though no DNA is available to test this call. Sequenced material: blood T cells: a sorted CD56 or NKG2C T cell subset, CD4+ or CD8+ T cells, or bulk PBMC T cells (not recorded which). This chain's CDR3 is CASSVRAGAVYNEQFF.